The clone carrying this TCR beta chain has more than one count but fewer than ten. V was shortened by 8 bases and J by 4 bases, with 14 bases between the two germline ends. This CDR3 is built from 13 residues. CDR1 and CDR2 from the germline V gene are LNHDA and SQIVND (reference sequence). The data stem from a study of T cells in Graves' hyperthyroidism and ophthalmopathy. Regions amplified from RNA transcripts were the TCR beta CDR3 regions. Using the HTBI primer set, a first-round RT-PCR was run on the TCR CDR3. Via MiXCR, TCRdb re-called the multiplex PCR reads, giving one row per CDR3 protein. This table has around 600,000 distinct CDR3 sequences, 40% to 55% appearing once.

The sample comprised peripheral blood or thyroid tissue (not recorded which). The chain links TRBV19 to TRBJ1-1; possible D gene TRBD1, 5 bases. The clonotype comes from an adult man with Graves' disease, either hyperthyroidism or ophthalmopathy (not recorded which). The CDR3 nucleotides are TGTGCCAGTCCCGGACCAGGGCGCACTGAAGCTTTCTTT. This translates into CASPGPGRTEAFF.